One sample yielded the 7 T cell receptor beta chains listed below, sequenced in a study of T cell clusters in autoimmune cytopenias. TRB amplification used approximately 0.25 ug of peripheral blood genomic DNA. One tube held mixed TRB-A and TRB-B primer pools for touch-down PCR. TCRdb reworked the multiplex PCR reads into one entry per CDR3 protein, no DNA. The listing contains some 11,000 distinct CDR3 sequences. Material for sequencing was peripheral blood. The receptors here all came from a human donor with an autoimmune cytopenia or autoimmune hepatitis (not recorded which).

V usage is TRBV27 and J usage is TRBJ2-5; TCRdb picks TRBD1, but there is no DNA to check that call. Germline V gives CDR1 MNHEY, CDR2 SMNVEV (reference sequence). The CDR3 runs 13 residues. The CDR3: CASGAGTAETQYF.

V gene TRBV7-9 combines with J gene TRBJ1-4; TCRdb's D call of TRBD1 is untestable without DNA. This CDR3 spans 13 amino acids. The germline gives CDR1 SEHNR, CDR2 FQNEAQ (reference sequence). CDR3 in amino acids: CASGQVTNEKLFF.

Its frequency marks this clonotype as medium-sized. This sequence joins TRBV11-1 and TRBJ2-1. CDR3 length: 15 amino acids. Germline values: CDR1 SGHAT, CDR2 FQDESV (reference sequence). CDR3 region: CASSYDRSSYNEQFF. Full variable domain (outside the CDR3, taken from reference TRBV11-1 and TRBJ2-1): EAEVAQSPRYKITEKSQAVAFWCDPISGHATLYWYRQILGQGPELLVQFQDESVVDDSQLPKDRFSAERLKGVDSTLKIQPAELGDSAMYLCASSYDRSSYNEQFFGPGTRLTVL.

The V gene is TRBV6-5, the J gene TRBJ2-7; TCRdb's assignment of TRBD1 cannot be checked, as there is no DNA. The germline V gene encodes CDR1 MNHEY and CDR2 SVGAGI. This CDR3 comprises 15 residues. CDR3 loop: CASSYRTIGSYEQYF.

The chain has TRBV18 and TRBJ1-4. The germline CDR1 and CDR2 sequences are KGHSH and LQKENI. The CDR3 length is 12 residues. This CDR3 reads CASSHPGLELFF.

The chain's CDR3 is CASSYEPDRGQETQYF. This chain connects TRBV6-5 to TRBJ2-5; TCRdb indicates TRBD1, and absent DNA this call remains unverified. CDR3 length equals 16 residues. Germline lookup yields CDR1 MNHEY and CDR2 SVGAGI.

V gene TRBV29-1 combines with J gene TRBJ2-7; lacking DNA, the TRBD2 call made by TCRdb goes unchecked. Germline CDR1 is SQVTM and CDR2 is ANQGSEA. This CDR3 region has 14 residues. The CDR3 protein is CSVEGGLAAYEQYF.